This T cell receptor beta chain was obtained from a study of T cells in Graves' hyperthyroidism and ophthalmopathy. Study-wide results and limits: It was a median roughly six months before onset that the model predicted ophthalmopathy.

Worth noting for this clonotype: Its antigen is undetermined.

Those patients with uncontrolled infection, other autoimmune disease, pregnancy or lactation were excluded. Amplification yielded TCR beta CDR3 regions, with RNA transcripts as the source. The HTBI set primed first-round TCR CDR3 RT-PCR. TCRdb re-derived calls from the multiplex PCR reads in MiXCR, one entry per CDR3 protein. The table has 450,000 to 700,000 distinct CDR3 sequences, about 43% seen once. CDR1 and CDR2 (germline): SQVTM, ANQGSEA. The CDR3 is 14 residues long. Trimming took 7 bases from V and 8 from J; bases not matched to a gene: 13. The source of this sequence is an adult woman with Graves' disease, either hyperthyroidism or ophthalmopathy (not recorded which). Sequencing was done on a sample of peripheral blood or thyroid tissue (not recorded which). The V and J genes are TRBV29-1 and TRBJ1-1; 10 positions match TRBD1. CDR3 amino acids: CSASSLGQGTEAFF. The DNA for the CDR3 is TGCAGCGCCAGCAGCTTGGGACAGGGGACCGAAGCTTTCTTT.